This section outlines one T cell receptor (beta chain) sequence together with its context. Its specific antigen is unknown. It has no much larger one-base neighbor in the sample; base qualities were not kept. Via the germline V gene, CDR1 is KGHSH and CDR2 LQKENI. The junction shows trimming of 4 bases on V and 1 base on J, and the gene matches do not reach 5 bases of it. From its cysteine to its phenylalanine, the CDR3 spans 16 amino acids. Solely the CDR3 DNA is kept, with 48 bases framed from the first base. This record belongs to a study of blood T cell repertoires in COVID-19 (dated by TCRdb to about 2020). Regarding the research as a whole: Samples covering the acute and convalescent phases of COVID-19 were provided by collaborators in the United States, Italy and Spain. Nearly every sample came with metadata listing a de-identified subject ID, COVID-19 status, age in years and sex. The prospective study material was composed of cDNA or gDNA derived from T cells, B-cell-depleted T cells, or PBMCs. The repertoires were made available in a free public database intended to serve as a resource for research on the immune response to SARS-CoV-2. Where HLA class I and class II types were available, the types were taken from metadata supplied by the sample provider, not from assay-based typing. The samples were drawn from two sources: the first 160 participants of the ongoing ImmuneRACE study, and 1,254 subjects contributed by 6 global collaborators. Deeply sampled blood TCRbeta repertoires from subjects exposed to, actively infected with, or recovered from COVID-19 were included in the dataset.

The collaborating institutions used their own protocols to collect whole blood in K2EDTA tubes. For TCRbeta analysis, collaborator samples were shipped as frozen whole blood, as isolated PBMCs, or as DNA extracted from either sample type. Overall study outcomes, separate from this receptor: The amount of clinical and demographic metadata varied by source and participant and was provided uncurated.

The immunoSEQ Assay, a bias-controlled multiplex PCR, was used to amplify TCRbeta CDR3 regions from genomic DNA. The authors' pipeline ran thus. Within the assay, amplification of reference gene primers was used to estimate how many nucleated cells each sample contained. To quantify the absolute abundance of each unique TCRbeta CDR3 rearrangement, sequence reads were collapsed and filtered. For each sample, productive Simpson clonality was calculated as the square root of Simpson's diversity index over productive rearrangements. Sourced from immuneACCESS, this table was stored by TCRdb with only in-frame sequences that have V and J called. A share of the clones is absent; for the studies checked, an unresolved V gene accounts for under half, and the remainder has no known explanation. D and trimming come from the DNA, and the V and J calls and clone size come from that table. This sample holds about 130,000 clones; 85% were observed only once. The top ten clonotypes cover 5% to 7.5% of the sample.

The sequenced sample was peripheral blood. The clonotype originates from a man older than 75 with active or convalescent COVID-19. The V and J segments used are TRBV18 and TRBJ1-5; 9 of the junction bases match TRBD1. The nucleotides are TGTGCCAGCTCACGCCAACAGGGGGCGAGCAATCAGCCCCAGCATTTT. It is translated as CASSRQQGASNQPQHF.